Below are 10 T cell receptor beta chains sequenced from a single sample in a study of immune heterogeneity within non-small cell lung tumors. For the TCR beta CDR3, multiplex PCR with 32 V and 13 J primers performed the amplification. TCRdb passed the multiplex PCR reads through MiXCR, listing each CDR3 protein once. The sample lists approximately 31,000 distinct CDR3 sequences; around 28% were seen once. At about 600 ng per sample, bulk tumor genomic DNA provided the template. Several far-apart biopsies were taken per primary tumor during surgery. With untreated, newly diagnosed non-small cell lung cancer, the patients went on to undergo curative surgery. Sequencing input: lung tumor tissue. All receptors derive from a man aged 35-49 years with non-small cell lung cancer.

Of note for this clonotype: A much larger clone differs by one base, so this may be a read error. This likely comes from a read error, as the CDR3 has no conserved phenylalanine or tryptophan at its end. The chain employs TRBV12-5 and TRBJ1-5; D gene uncertain. This CDR3 spans 16 amino acids. V lost 3 bases and J 3 bases, leaving 15 bases between the germline ends. Germline loops: CDR1 LGHNT, CDR2 FRNRAP. This chain's CDR3 is CASGFNPTSDNQPQHS. The CDR3 nucleotides are TGTGCTAGTGGTTTTAACCCAACCTCCGACAATCAGCCCCAGCATTCT.

By sample fraction, this clonotype is medium-sized. This sequence joins TRBV12-3 or TRBV12-4 and TRBJ2-7; D is perhaps TRBD2 (6 bases). This CDR3 has 14 residues. V lost 5 bases and J lost 1, with 12 bases in between. The CDR3 loop is CASSPRTNSYEQYF. CDR3 sequence (DNA): TGTGCCAGCAGTCCCCGGACTAATTCCTACGAGCAGTACTTC.

This clonotype was counted many times. The chain has TRBV30 and TRBJ2-7; D call uncertain. The CDR3 consists of 13 residues. Trimming left V 4 bases short and J 5 bases short, with 15 bases between. Germline V CDR1 and CDR2: GTSNPN, SVGIG (reference sequence). CDR3 coding DNA: TGTGCCTGGACCACCGGCTCTACTGACGAGCAGTACTTC. Translated: CAWTTGSTDEQYF.

A note on this clonotype: A much larger clone lies a single base off, so this may be a read error. This chain uses TRBV5-6 with TRBJ2-1; 11 bases fit TRBD2. Unmatched junction bases numbered 7, after V lost 4 bases and J lost 7 bases. Germline CDR1 and CDR2: SGHDT and YYEEEE. The CDR3 is 15 residues long. The CDR3, as DNA: TGTGCCAGCAGCGTAGCGGGAGGGCCTACGAATGAGCAGTTCTTC. It translates to CASSVAGGPTNEQFF.

The chain uses TRBV27 and TRBJ2-2; 8 bases map to TRBD1. Germline-derived CDR1 and CDR2 are MNHEY and SMNVEV (reference sequence). This CDR3 comprises 16 residues. J gave up 7 bases and V 3 bases, and 10 bases lay outside the gene matches. CDR3 bases: TGTGCCAGCAGTTTCTCGACAGGGGCAGACAACGGGGAGCTGTTTTTT. Its protein is CASSFSTGADNGELFF.

Remarks on this clonotype: This may be a read error: a much more frequent sequence differs by one nucleotide. This chain joins TRBV27 and TRBJ2-1; D uncertain. Trimming left V 2 bases short and J 8 bases short, with 16 bases between. The CDR3 has 15 residues. Germline V gene sequence: CDR1 MNHEY, CDR2 SMNVEV (reference sequence). The CDR3 coding sequence is TGTGCCAGCAGTTTAAGGGCATCTAATTTTGATGAGCAGTTCTTC. This sequence encodes CASSLRASNFDEQFF.

This clonotype has at least ten counts. V is TRBV4-2 and J is TRBJ1-1, with D maybe TRBD1 (5 bases). The CDR3 loop spans 15 amino acids. With 0 bases removed from V and 4 bases from J, the gap between germline ends came to 12 bases. Germline V gives CDR1 LGHNA, CDR2 YNFKEQ. The CDR3 sequence is CASSQEAMGTTEAFF. The CDR3 DNA is TGTGCCAGCAGCCAAGAGGCTATGGGGACCACTGAAGCTTTCTTT.

The chain joins TRBV20-1 to TRBJ2-5; TRBD2 agrees at 12 bases. This CDR3 spans 15 amino acids. V lost 1 base and J lost 5; bases outside the gene matches: 5. Germline loops: CDR1 DFQATT, CDR2 SNEGSKA (reference sequence). CDR3 sequence reads: CSARASGRGMETQYF. The CDR3 DNA follows: TGCAGTGCTAGAGCTAGCGGGAGGGGTATGGAGACCCAGTACTTC.

This clonotype was observed many times. In nucleotides, the CDR3 is TGTGCCAGTAGTTTTAGCCGTTGGGAGACCCAGTACTTC. Protein sequence: CASSFSRWETQYF. The chain links TRBV19 to TRBJ2-5; D is undetermined. Between the trimmed V and J ends, which lost 5 bases and 5 bases, there was a span of 12 bases. The germline V gene has CDR1 LNHDA and CDR2 SQIVND (reference sequence). The CDR3 length is 13 residues.

Note on this clonotype: Since a much larger clone is just one base distant, this may be a read error. The chain joins TRBV5-1 to TRBJ2-7; 8 bases align to TRBD1. The CDR3 is 15 amino acids. The V gene end was trimmed by 4 bases and the J gene end by 4 bases; junction bases not matched to a gene: 10. Germline CDR1 is SGHRS and CDR2 is YFSETQ. The CDR3, as DNA: TGCGCCAGCAGCCCGTGGCCAGGGGGCAGGTACGAGCAGTACTTC. It is translated as CASSPWPGGRYEQYF.